The rows below give T cell receptor beta chains drawn from one sample of a study of cytomegalovirus exposure and HLA in healthy donors. Assay used: immunoSEQ multiplex PCR; TCRdb lists only in-frame clones, some missing. The sample holds 110,000 to 150,000 clones, 94% seen once. Input material: PBMCs. All receptors come from a man between 18 and 35 years old in good health and CMV-seropositive. Each CDR3 is given with its conserved first and last residue. Each record gives: V gene, clone size, J gene, CDR3 protein. Clone size is stated in some rows and not others, as once, few, many or a class when expanded.

TRBV4-1	-	TRBJ1-3	CASSGRDRSSGNTIYF
TRBV28	-	TRBJ2-7	CASSRDRGWDEQYF
TRBV18	-	TRBJ2-1	CASSPPSGASTNEQFF
TRBV27	-	TRBJ1-1	CASSLGQGWTEAFF
TRBV19	-	TRBJ2-1	CASSTSGSDEQFF
TRBV6-5	-	TRBJ2-5	CASSYSRWTGQETQYF
TRBV6-5	few	TRBJ2-3	CASSYSIRGGDTQYF
TRBV5-1	-	TRBJ1-2	CASSPNYRANYGYTF
TRBV9	-	TRBJ2-2	CASRGPPNTGELFF
TRBV28	-	TRBJ2-4	CASSLWTGSSGRAKNIQYF
TRBV5-4	-	TRBJ2-1	CASTSGRGLDEQFF
TRBV6-1	-	TRBJ1-5	CASSRTVNNQPQHF
TRBV2	-	TRBJ2-7	CASSDWGGRAVEQYF
TRBV28	-	TRBJ2-7	CASSFRYEQYF
TRBV30	-	TRBJ2-5	CAWGGGRSQETQYF
TRBV12-5	-	TRBJ2-7	CASAQGHSYEQYF
TRBV5-1	few	TRBJ2-7	CASSLISGYEQYF